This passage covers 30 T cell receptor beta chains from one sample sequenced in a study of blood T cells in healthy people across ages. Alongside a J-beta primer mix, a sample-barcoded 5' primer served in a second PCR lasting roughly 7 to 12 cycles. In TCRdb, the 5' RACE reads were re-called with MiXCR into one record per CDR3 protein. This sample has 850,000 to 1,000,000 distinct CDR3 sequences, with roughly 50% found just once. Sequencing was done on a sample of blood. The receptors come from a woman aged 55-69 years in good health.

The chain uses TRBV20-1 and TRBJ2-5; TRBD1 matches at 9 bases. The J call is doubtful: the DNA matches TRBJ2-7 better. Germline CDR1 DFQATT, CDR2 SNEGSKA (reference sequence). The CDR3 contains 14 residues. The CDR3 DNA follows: TGCAGTGCTGAGTCCGGGACAGGGTATAACGAGCAGTACTTC. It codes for CSAESGTGYNEQYF.

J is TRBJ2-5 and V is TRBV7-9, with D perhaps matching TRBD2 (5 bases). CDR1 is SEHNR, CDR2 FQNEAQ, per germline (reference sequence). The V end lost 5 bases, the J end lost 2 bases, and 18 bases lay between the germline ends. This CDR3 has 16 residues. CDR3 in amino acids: CASSGAEPLIQETQYF. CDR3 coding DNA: TGTGCCAGCAGCGGAGCGGAGCCCTTAATTCAAGAGACCCAGTACTTC.

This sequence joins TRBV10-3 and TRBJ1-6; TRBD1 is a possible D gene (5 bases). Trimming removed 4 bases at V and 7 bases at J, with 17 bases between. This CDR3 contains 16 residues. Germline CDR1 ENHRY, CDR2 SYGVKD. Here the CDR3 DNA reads TGTGCCATCAGTGGGTCCGGGACCGGGAAGAATTCACCCCTCCACTTT. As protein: CAISGSGTGKNSPLHF.

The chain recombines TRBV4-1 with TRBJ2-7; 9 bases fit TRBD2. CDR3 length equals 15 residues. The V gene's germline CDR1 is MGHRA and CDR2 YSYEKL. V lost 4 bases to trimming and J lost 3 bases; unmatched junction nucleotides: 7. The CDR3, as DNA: TGCGCCAGCAGCCCCGTCGGGACTAGCTTCTACGAGCAGTACTTC. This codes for CASSPVGTSFYEQYF.

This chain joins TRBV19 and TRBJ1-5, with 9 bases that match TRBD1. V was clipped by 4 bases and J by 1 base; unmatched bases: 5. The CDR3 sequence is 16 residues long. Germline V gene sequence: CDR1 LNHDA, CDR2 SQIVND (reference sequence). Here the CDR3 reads CASSRWTGDSNQPQHF. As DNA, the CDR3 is TGTGCCAGTAGTAGATGGACAGGGGACAGCAATCAGCCCCAGCATTTT.

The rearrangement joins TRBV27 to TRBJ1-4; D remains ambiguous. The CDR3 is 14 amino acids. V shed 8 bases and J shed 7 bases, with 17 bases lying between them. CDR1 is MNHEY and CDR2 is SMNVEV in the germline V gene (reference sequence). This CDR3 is CASGNMERGEKLFF. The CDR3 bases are TGTGCCAGCGGAAACATGGAGCGCGGTGAAAAACTGTTTTTT.

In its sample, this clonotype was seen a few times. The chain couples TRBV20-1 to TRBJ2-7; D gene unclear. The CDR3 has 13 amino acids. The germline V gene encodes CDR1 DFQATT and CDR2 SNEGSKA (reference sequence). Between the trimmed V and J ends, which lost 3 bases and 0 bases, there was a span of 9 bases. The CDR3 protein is CSASSTLSYEQYF. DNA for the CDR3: TGCAGTGCTAGTAGCACCCTCTCCTACGAGCAGTACTTC.

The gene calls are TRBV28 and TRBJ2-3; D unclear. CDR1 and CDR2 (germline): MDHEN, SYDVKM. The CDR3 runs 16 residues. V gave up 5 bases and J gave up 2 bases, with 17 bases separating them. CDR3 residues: CASSPQPAKNTDTQYF. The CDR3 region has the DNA TGTGCCAGCAGTCCCCAGCCAGCAAAAAACACAGATACGCAGTATTTT.

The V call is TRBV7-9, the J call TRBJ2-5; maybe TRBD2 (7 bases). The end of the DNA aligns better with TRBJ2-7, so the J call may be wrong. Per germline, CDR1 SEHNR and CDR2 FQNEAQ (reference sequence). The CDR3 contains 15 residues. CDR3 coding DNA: TGTGCCAGCAGTCCCGCCCCCGGGGGGCCCTACGAGCAGTACTTC. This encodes CASSPAPGGPYEQYF.

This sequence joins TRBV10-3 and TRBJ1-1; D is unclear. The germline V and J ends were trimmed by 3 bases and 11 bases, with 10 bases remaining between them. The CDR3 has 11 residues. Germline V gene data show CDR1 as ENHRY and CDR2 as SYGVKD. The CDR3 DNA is TGTGCCATCAGTGACCTTGTTCGGGCTTTCTTT. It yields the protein CAISDLVRAFF.

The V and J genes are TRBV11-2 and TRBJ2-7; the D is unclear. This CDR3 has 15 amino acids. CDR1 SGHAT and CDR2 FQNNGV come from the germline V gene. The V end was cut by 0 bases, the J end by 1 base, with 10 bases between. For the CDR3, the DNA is TGTGCCAGCAGCTTAGATCGCGCCCTTTCCTACGAGCAGTACTTC. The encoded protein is CASSLDRALSYEQYF.

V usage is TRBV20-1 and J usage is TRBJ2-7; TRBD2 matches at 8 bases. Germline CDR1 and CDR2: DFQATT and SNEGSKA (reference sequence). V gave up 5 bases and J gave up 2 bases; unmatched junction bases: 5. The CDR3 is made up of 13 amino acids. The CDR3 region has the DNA TGCAGTGCTCAGCGGGAGCCTCCCTACGAGCAGTACTTC. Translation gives CSAQREPPYEQYF.

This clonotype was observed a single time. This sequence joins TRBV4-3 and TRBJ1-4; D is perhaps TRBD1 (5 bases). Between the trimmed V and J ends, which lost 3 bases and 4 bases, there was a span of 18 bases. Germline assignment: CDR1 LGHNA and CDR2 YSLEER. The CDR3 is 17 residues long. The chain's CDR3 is CASSHSGIRANNEKLFF. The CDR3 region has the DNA TGCGCCAGCAGCCACTCCGGGATCAGGGCCAATAATGAAAAACTGTTTTTT.

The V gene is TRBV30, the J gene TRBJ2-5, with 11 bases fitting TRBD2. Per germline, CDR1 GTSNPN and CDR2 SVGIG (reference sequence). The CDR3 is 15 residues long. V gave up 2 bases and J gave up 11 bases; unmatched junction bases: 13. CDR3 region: CAWSLRPSGRSGQYF. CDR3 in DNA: TGTGCCTGGAGTCTTCGCCCTAGCGGGAGGTCCGGGCAGTACTTC.

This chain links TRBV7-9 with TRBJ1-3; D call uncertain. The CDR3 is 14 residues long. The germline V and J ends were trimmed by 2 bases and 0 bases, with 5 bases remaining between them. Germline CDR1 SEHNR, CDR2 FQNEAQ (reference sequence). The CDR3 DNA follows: TGTGCCAGCAGCTTACAAAGCTCTGGAAACACCATATATTTT. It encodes CASSLQSSGNTIYF. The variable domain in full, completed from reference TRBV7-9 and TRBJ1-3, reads DTGVSQNPRHKITKRGQNVTFRCDPISEHNRLYWYRQTLGQGPEFLTYFQNEAQLEKSRLLSDRFSAERPKGSFSTLEIQRTEQGDSAMYLCASSLQSSGNTIYFGEGSWLTVV.

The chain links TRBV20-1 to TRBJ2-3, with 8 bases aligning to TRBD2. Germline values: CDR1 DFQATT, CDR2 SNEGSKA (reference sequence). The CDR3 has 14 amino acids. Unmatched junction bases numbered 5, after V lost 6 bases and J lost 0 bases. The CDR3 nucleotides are TGCAGTGCACCGGGACTAGGAAGCACAGATACGCAGTATTTT. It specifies CSAPGLGSTDTQYF.

CDR3: CASSYLDSGEQYF. The DNA of the CDR3 is TGTGCCAGCAGTTACCTAGACTCCGGCGAGCAGTACTTC. The chain carries TRBV12-3 or TRBV12-4 and TRBJ2-7; D gene ambiguous. V dropped 4 bases and J dropped 6 bases, with 13 bases sitting between them. The CDR3 has 13 residues.

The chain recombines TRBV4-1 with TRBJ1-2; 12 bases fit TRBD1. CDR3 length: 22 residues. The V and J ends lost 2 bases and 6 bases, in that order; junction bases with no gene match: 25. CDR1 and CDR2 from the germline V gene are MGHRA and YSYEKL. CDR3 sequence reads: CASSQLNTGTGGANSRRDGYTF. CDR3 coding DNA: TGCGCCAGCAGCCAACTGAACACCGGGACAGGGGGCGCAAATTCCCGGAGGGATGGCTACACCTTC.

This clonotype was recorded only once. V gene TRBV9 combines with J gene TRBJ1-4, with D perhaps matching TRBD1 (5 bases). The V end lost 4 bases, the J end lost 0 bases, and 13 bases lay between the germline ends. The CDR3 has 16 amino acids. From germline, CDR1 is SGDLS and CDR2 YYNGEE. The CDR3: CASSSGRTTTNEKLFF. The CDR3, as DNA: TGTGCCAGCAGCTCGGGACGGACGACAACTAATGAAAAACTGTTTTTT.

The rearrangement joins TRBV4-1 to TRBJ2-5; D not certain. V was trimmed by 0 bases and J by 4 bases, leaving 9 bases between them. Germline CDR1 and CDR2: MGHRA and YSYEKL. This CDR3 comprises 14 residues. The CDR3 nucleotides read TGCGCCAGCAGCCAAGATGGCAGTCGAGAGACCCAGTACTTC. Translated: CASSQDGSRETQYF.

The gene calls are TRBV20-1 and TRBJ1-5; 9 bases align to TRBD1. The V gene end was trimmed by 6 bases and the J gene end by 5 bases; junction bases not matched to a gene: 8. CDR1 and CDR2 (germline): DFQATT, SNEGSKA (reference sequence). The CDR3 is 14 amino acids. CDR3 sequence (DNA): TGCAGTGCGAGCCGGGACAGGGCTTATCAGCCCCAGCATTTT. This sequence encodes CSASRDRAYQPQHF.

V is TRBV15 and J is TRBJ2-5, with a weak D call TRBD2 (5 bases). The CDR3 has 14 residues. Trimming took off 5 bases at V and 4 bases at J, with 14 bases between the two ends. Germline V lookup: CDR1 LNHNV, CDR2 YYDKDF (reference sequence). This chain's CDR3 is CATSSRTLPETQYF. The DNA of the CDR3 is TGTGCCACCAGCTCACGGACTTTGCCAGAGACCCAGTACTTC.

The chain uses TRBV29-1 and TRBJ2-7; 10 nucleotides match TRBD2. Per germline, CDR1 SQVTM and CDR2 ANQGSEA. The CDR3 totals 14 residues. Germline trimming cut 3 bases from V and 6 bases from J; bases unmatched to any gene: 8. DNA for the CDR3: TGCAGCGTTGAGGGGAGCGGGAGGGCCTGCGAGCAGTACTTC. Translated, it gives CSVEGSGRACEQYF.

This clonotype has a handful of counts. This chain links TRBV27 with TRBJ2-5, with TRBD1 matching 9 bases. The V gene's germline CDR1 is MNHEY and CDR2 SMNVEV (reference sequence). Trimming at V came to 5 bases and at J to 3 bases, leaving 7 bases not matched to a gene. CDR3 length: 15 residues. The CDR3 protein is CASSKARDREETQYF. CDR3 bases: TGTGCCAGCAGTAAAGCCCGGGACAGGGAAGAGACCCAGTACTTC.

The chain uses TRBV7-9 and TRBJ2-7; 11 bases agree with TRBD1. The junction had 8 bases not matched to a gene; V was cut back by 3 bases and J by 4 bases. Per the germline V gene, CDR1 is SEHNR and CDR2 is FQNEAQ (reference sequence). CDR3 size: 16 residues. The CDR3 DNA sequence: TGTGCCAGCAGCTTGACCCGGGACAGGGGGACGTACGAGCAGTACTTC. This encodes CASSLTRDRGTYEQYF.

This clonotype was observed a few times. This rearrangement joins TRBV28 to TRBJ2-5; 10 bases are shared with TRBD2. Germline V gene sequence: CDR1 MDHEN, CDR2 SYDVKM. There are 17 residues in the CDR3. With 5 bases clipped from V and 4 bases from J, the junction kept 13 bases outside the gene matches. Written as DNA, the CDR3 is TGTGCCAGCAGTCCCCGCCTAGCGGGAGAGGTGGGAGAGACCCAGTACTTC. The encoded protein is CASSPRLAGEVGETQYF.

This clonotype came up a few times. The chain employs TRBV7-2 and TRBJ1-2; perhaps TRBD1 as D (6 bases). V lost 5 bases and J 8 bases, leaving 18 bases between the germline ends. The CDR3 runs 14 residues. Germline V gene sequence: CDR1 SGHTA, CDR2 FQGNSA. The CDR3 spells CASSETNRAGGYTF. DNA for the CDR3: TGTGCCAGCAGCGAGACAAACAGGGCCGGGGGCTACACCTTC.

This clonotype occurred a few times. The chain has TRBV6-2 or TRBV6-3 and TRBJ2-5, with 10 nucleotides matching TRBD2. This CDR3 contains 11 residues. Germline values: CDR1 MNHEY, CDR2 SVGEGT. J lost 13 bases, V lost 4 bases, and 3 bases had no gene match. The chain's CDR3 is CASSSSGSTYF. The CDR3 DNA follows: TGTGCCAGCAGTTCTAGCGGGAGTACGTACTTC.

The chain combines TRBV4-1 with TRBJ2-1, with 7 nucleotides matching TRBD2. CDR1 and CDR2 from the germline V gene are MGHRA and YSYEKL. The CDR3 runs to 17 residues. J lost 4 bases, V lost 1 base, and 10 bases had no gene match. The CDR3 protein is CASSQGGSGGPYNEQFF. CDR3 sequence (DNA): TGCGCCAGCAGCCAAGGTGGTTCGGGAGGCCCATACAATGAGCAGTTCTTC.

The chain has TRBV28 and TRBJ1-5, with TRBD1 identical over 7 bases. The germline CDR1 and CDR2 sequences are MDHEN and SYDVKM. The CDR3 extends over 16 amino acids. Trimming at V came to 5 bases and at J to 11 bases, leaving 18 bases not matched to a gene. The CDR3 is CASSPERRGPLRAQHF. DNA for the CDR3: TGTGCCAGCAGTCCGGAACGAAGGGGGCCTTTAAGAGCCCAGCATTTT.